This T cell receptor beta chain was identified in a study of cytomegalovirus exposure and HLA in healthy donors. Study results and caveats: Across donors, sequencing depth was assumed by presence/absence analyses to be roughly uniform. Earlier analysis yielded a pattern in which most TCR beta V segments were productive about 90% or about 30% of the time. Among TCR beta chains of equal frequency, HLA-associated ones were more clonally expanded in a later analysis.

With respect to this clone: What it binds is not known.

The PCR had 60 Vbeta and 13 Jbeta primers. Measured with immunoSEQ multiplex PCR; TCRdb has only the in-frame clones, and not every one. This sample's clone table lists approximately 96,000 clones. Germline V lookup: CDR1 SGDLS, CDR2 YYNGEE. This CDR3 spans 14 amino acids. This TCR came from a girl aged 10 to 17 in good health and CMV-seropositive. This chain links TRBV9 with TRBJ2-5, with 8 bases identical to TRBD2. Near its end, the DNA agrees better with TRBJ2-7, so the J call may be wrong. Sequencing was done on a sample of PBMCs. The CDR3 loop reads CASSTGGPVYEQYF. For the CDR3, the DNA is TGTGCCAGCAGCACGGGGGGGCCAGTGTACGAGCAGTACTTC.